Listed below are T cell receptor beta chains from one sample, sequenced in a study of a mutant IDH1 vaccine in newly diagnosed glioma. The protocol was immunoSEQ multiplex PCR, while the TCRdb copy is restricted to in-frame clones and leaves out a portion. There are around 53,000 clones in the sample; about nine tenths occur only once, and 2% to 2.5% lies in the top ten. The sample in question was PBMCs, obtained from a glioma patient treated with radiotherapy, temozolomide or both. These TCRs come from a man in his forties with glioma. Both conserved end residues are part of each CDR3. The D gene is left open where the match is weak. Clone size is stated in some rows and not others, as once, few, many or a class when expanded.

clone_size	d_call	v_call	j_call	cdr3_nt	cdr3_aa
-	TRBD2	TRBV5-6	TRBJ2-5	TGTGCCAGCAGCTTCAGACTAGCGGGTAAAGAGACCCAGTACTTC	CASSFRLAGKETQYF
-	TRBD1	TRBV5-4	TRBJ2-1	TGTGCCAGCAGCTTGGCCGAGGGGACAGGGTCCTACAATGAGCAGTTCTTC	CASSLAEGTGSYNEQFF
-	-	TRBV4-3	TRBJ2-1	TGCGCCAGCAGCCAAGAATGGGCTGGTTACAATGAGCAGTTCTTC	CASSQEWAGYNEQFF
-	-	TRBV18	TRBJ1-3	TGTGCCAGCTCCACCAGTGCCAGGGGAAGTGGAAACACCATATATTTT	CASSTSARGSGNTIYF
-	TRBD2	TRBV7-2	TRBJ2-5	TGTGCCAGCAGCCAAGGACTAGCGGGAGGCCAAGAGACCCAGTACTTC	CASSQGLAGGQETQYF
few	TRBD1	TRBV25-1	TRBJ1-2	TGTGCCAGCAGTGAGTCCCTCGGACAGGGCTATGGCTACACCTTC	CASSESLGQGYGYTF
-	-	TRBV6-5	TRBJ2-1	TGTGCCAGCAGGAGAGGGAGGAGCTCCTACAATGAGCAGTTCTTC	CASRRGRSSYNEQFF
once	-	TRBV27	TRBJ2-7	TGTGCCAGCAGTTTGACCTCTTCTTACGAGCAGTACTTC	CASSLTSSYEQYF
few	-	TRBV5-7	TRBJ2-7	TGTGCCAGCAGCCCCCAGCGTTTGTGGCAGTCCTACGAGCAGTACTTC	CASSPQRLWQSYEQYF
-	TRBD1	TRBV11-3	TRBJ1-1	TGTGCCAGCAGCCAGGGGGTGAACACTGAAGCTTTCTTT	CASSQGVNTEAFF
-	TRBD2	TRBV10-3	TRBJ2-2	TGTGCCATCAGTGGGAGCGGGAGAGGGGAGCTGTTTTTT	CAISGSGRGELFF
-	-	TRBV6-5	TRBJ1-4	TGTGCCAGCAGTTACTCGTTCTCGGGGATGGGTGAAAAACTGTTTTTT	CASSYSFSGMGEKLFF
-	-	TRBV6-1	TRBJ2-1	TGTGCCAGCATCCCGGCCCCTGAATACGCATGGGAGCAGTTCTTC	CASIPAPEYAWEQFF
-	-	TRBV28	TRBJ1-2	TGTGCCAGCAGTTCCTATGGCTACACCTTC	CASSSYGYTF
once	TRBD1	TRBV6-5	TRBJ2-5	TGTGCCAGCAGTTTCGGGGACAGGCAAGAGACCCAGTACTTC	CASSFGDRQETQYF
-	-	TRBV19	TRBJ2-7	TGTGCCAGTAGTATCGAGGCCAGGGCCACCTACGAGCAGTACTTC	CASSIEARATYEQYF
-	-	TRBV19	TRBJ1-1	TGTGCCAGTAGTAACGGGAACACTGAAGCTTTCTTT	CASSNGNTEAFF
-	-	TRBV9	TRBJ2-1	TGTGCCAGCAACCCAGCGGGTAACAATGAGCAGTTCTTC	CASNPAGNNEQFF
-	-	TRBV9	TRBJ2-7	TGTGCCAGCAGCGTCCGGGACACCTACGAGCAGTACTTC	CASSVRDTYEQYF
-	-	TRBV4-1	TRBJ1-3	TGCGCCAGCAGCCAAGCACAGGGAAACACCATATATTTT	CASSQAQGNTIYF
-	-	TRBV5-6	TRBJ1-5	TGTGCCAGCAGCTTGGAGGCCCGGGGGCCCCAGCATTTT	CASSLEARGPQHF